The 13 T cell receptor beta chains reported below all come from one sample, sequenced in a study of graft-versus-host responses after intestinal transplantation. The assay was immunoSEQ multiplex PCR, and TCRdb's table has in-frame clones only and misses some. In the table there are some 5,700 clones, 25% to 35% of which are singletons. The sequencing here drew on alloreactive CD4+ T cells from a mixed lymphocyte reaction culture, taken before transplantation. Documented subset: CFSE-low proliferating T cells sorted from roughly six-day pre-transplant mixed lymphocyte reaction (GvH or HvG direction). The receptors here all came from a human patient who was an organ donor for intestinal transplantation.

There are a few counts of this clone. This chain uses TRBV9 with TRBJ2-7, with 15 bases identical to TRBD2. The CDR3 runs to 15 residues. The germline gives CDR1 SGDLS, CDR2 YYNGEE. V was pared by 0 bases and J by 6 bases, with 1 base of the junction left unmatched. CDR3 sequence: CASSVAGLAGGEQYF. DNA for the CDR3: TGTGCCAGCAGCGTAGCGGGACTAGCGGGGGGCGAGCAGTACTTC. The full variable domain, rest sourced from reference TRBV9 and TRBJ2-7, is DSGVTQTPKHLITATGQRVTLRCSPRSGDLSVYWYQQSLDQGLQFLIQYYNGEERAKGNILERFSAQQFPDLHSELNLSSLELGDSALYFCASSVAGLAGGEQYFGPGTRLTVT.

The chain links TRBV4-1 to TRBJ1-2; D call uncertain. This CDR3 region has 15 residues. Germline V CDR1 and CDR2: MGHRA, YSYEKL. With 0 bases removed from V and 2 bases from J, the gap between germline ends came to 10 bases. CDR3 bases: TGCGCCAGCAGCCAAGAATACTACTACAACTATGGCTACACCTTC. Its protein product is CASSQEYYYNYGYTF.

This clone has a handful of counts. This rearrangement joins TRBV11-3 to TRBJ1-2, with 8 bases that match TRBD1. The CDR3 has 13 amino acids. With 1 base clipped from V and 7 bases from J, the junction kept 2 bases outside the gene matches. Germline V CDR1 and CDR2: SGHNT, YENEEA. The CDR3 here is CASSLAGGSGYTF. CDR3 bases: TGTGCCAGCAGCTTAGCAGGGGGCAGTGGCTACACCTTC.

Turning to this clone: With a much larger clone just one base away, this may be a read error. The conserved phenylalanine or tryptophan normally closing the CDR3 is absent here, so this likely arose from a read error. This chain uses TRBV30 with TRBJ1-2; D may be TRBD1 (5 bases). V gave up 3 bases and J gave up 7 bases, with 18 bases separating them. This CDR3 spans 14 amino acids. The germline CDR1 and CDR2 sequences are GTSNPN and SVGIG (reference sequence). CDR3: CAWRPGLAGGGYTL. Here the CDR3 DNA reads TGTGCCTGGAGGCCGGGGCTGGCCGGGGGTGGCTACACCCTC.

The J gene is TRBJ2-3, the V gene TRBV6-5, with D tentatively TRBD2 (5 bases). Germline V gene data show CDR1 as MNHEY and CDR2 as SVGAGI. CDR3 length: 15 residues. V was cut by 4 bases and J by 4 bases, with 15 bases left in between. The CDR3 DNA is TGTGCCAGCAGTTCCACCTGGACTCCATCAGATACGCAGTATTTT. Its translation: CASSSTWTPSDTQYF.

This clone was seen only a few times. A much larger clone differs from this one at a single base, so this may be a read error. This chain uses TRBV5-6 with TRBJ2-7; TRBD2 aligns across 11 bases. The CDR3 is 16 amino acids. With 4 bases clipped from V and 1 base from J, the junction kept 7 bases outside the gene matches. CDR1 is SGHDT, CDR2 YYEEEE, per germline. CDR3 coding DNA: TGTGCCAGCAGCGTGGTAGCGGGGGGGCCTTCCTACGAGCAGTACTTC. It translates to CASSVVAGGPSYEQYF. Full variable domain (rest looked up from reference TRBV5-6 and TRBJ2-7): DAGVTQSPTHLIKTRGQQVTLRCSPKSGHDTVSWYQQALGQGPQFIFQYYEEEERQRGNFPDRFSGHQFPNYSSELNVNALLLGDSALYLCASSVVAGGPSYEQYFGPGTRLTVT.

This clone was detected a few times. V and J are TRBV6-6 and TRBJ1-3; 7 bases align to TRBD1. After removal of 7 bases from V and 4 bases from J, the junction contained 13 bases not matched to a gene. From germline, CDR1 is MNHNY and CDR2 SVGAGI (reference sequence). This CDR3 comprises 16 residues. CDR3 nucleotides: TGTGCCAGCACCAATTTCAAGACAGGGACCGGAAACACCATATATTTT. Translation gives CASTNFKTGTGNTIYF.

The chain recombines TRBV7-8 with TRBJ2-5; no definite D call. Per germline, CDR1 SGHVS and CDR2 FQNEAQ. CDR3 length equals 11 residues. Deletions cut 2 bases from V and 4 bases from J, with 2 bases between. The DNA of the CDR3 is TGTGCCAGCAGCTTACTAGAGACCCAGTACTTC. Translating it yields CASSLLETQYF.

CDR3 DNA: TGTGCCGACAACTCTGAAGGGACCTACGAGCAGTACTTC. Translation: CADNSEGTYEQYF. The V gene is TRBV6-4, the J gene TRBJ2-7; D unclear. This CDR3 contains 13 residues. V lost 11 bases and J 2 bases, leaving 16 bases between the germline ends. Germline CDR1 reads MRHNA; CDR2 reads SNTAGT.

The rearrangement links TRBV6-1 to TRBJ2-7; 9 nucleotides align to TRBD1. This CDR3 contains 11 residues. Germline assignment: CDR1 MNHNS and CDR2 SASEGT. The junction had 0 bases not matched to a gene; V was cut back by 6 bases and J by 6 bases. Here the CDR3 reads CASRTGGEQYF. The CDR3 DNA is TGTGCCAGCAGGACAGGGGGCGAGCAGTACTTC.

The CDR3 nucleotides are TGTGCCAGCAGTTTATCGTGGACTGTGAACACTGAAGCTTTCTTT. This encodes CASSLSWTVNTEAFF. The gene calls are TRBV27 and TRBJ1-1, with unresolved D. Trimming removed 0 bases at V and 0 bases at J, with 8 bases between. Germline V CDR1 and CDR2: MNHEY, SMNVEV (reference sequence). The CDR3 totals 15 residues.

This clone is categorized as medium-sized. The chain has TRBV4-1 and TRBJ1-5; no reliable D call. The CDR3 runs to 13 residues. V was cut by 1 base and J by 2 bases, with 3 bases left in between. In germline, CDR1 is MGHRA, CDR2 YSYEKL. The CDR3 DNA sequence: TGCGCCAGCAGCCAAGTAGGCAATCAGCCCCAGCATTTT. Translation gives CASSQVGNQPQHF.

This clone was seen only a few times. V is TRBV7-9 and J is TRBJ2-3; 9 bases are shared with TRBD2. Germline V lookup: CDR1 SEHNR, CDR2 FQNEAQ (reference sequence). The CDR3 spans 16 residues. The junction had 10 bases not matched to a gene; V was cut back by 5 bases and J by 4 bases. In nucleotides, the CDR3 is TGTGCCAGCAGCCAAGGTCTAGCGGGGTTTGCAGATACGCAGTATTTT. Its translation: CASSQGLAGFADTQYF.